This T cell receptor (beta chain) came from a study of shared clonotypes between healthy human individuals. Naive-designated CD8 cells lacked CD45RO, were positively enriched for CCR7, and omitted terminally differentiated effector memory CD45RA+ cells. Adult Caucasians living in Nashville, Tennessee made up all of the donors. This CDR3 region has 15 residues. Trimming shortened V by 0 bases and J by 3 bases, and 10 bases separated the two germline ends. Germline loops: CDR1 SGDLS, CDR2 YYNGEE. Genomic DNA of each subset was evenly split across several immunoSEQ plates. Some clones are missing from TCRdb's copy, which holds only in-frame ones; the method was immunoSEQ multiplex PCR. The repertoire holds roughly 1,800,000 clones, less than 95% seen once, with 0.95% to 1.5% in the top ten.

What was sequenced was naive CD8+ T cells sorted from blood. The clonotype originates from a man aged 18 to 35 in good health. This chain connects TRBV9 to TRBJ1-3; no firm D call. Here the CDR3 reads CASSVEGNNGNTIYF. Here the CDR3 DNA reads TGTGCCAGCAGCGTAGAGGGTAATAATGGAAACACCATATATTTT.